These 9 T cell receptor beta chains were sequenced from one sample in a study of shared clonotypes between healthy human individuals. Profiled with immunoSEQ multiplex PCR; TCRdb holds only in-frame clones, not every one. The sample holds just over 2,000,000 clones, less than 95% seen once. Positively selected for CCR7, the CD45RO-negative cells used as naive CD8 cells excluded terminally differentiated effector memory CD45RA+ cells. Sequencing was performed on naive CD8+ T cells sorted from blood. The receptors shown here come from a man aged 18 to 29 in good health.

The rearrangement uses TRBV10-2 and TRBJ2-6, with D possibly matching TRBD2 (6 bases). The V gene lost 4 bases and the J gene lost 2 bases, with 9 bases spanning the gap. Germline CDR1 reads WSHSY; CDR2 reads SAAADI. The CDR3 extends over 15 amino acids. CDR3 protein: CASSAGTAGANVLTF. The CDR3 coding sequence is TGCGCCAGCAGTGCGGGGACTGCTGGGGCCAACGTCCTGACTTTC.

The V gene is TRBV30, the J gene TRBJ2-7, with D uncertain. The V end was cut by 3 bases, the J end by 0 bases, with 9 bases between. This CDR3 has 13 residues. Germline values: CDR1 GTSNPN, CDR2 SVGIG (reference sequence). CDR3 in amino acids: CAWRRPSSYEQYF. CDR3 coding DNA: TGTGCCTGGAGACGGCCAAGCTCCTACGAGCAGTACTTC.

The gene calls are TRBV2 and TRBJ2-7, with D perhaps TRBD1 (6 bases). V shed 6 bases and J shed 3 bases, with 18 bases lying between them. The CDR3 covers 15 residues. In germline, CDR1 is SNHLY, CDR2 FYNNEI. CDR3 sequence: CASSRQDPPRYEQYF. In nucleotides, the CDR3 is TGTGCCAGCAGCAGACAGGACCCCCCACGCTACGAGCAGTACTTC.

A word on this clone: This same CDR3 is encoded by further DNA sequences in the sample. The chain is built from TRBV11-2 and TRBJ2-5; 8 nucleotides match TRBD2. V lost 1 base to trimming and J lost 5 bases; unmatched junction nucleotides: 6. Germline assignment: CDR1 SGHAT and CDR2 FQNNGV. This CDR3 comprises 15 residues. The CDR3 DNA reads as TGTGCCAGCAGCTTAGTTGGTCTAGCGGGTGAGACCCAGTACTTC. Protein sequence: CASSLVGLAGETQYF.

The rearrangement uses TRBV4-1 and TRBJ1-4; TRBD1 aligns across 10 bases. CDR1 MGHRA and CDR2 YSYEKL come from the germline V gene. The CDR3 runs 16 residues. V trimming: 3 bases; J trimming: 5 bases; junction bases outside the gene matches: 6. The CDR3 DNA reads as TGCGCCAGCAGCCAGTCACCGGGACAGGGGAATGAAAAACTGTTTTTT. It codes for CASSQSPGQGNEKLFF.

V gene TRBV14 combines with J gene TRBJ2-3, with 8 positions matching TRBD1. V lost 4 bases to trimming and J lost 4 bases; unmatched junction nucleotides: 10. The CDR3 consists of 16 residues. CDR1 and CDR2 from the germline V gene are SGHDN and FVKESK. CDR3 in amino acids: CASSPQGERVADTQYF. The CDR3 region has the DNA TGTGCCAGCAGCCCACAGGGGGAGCGGGTGGCAGATACGCAGTATTTT.

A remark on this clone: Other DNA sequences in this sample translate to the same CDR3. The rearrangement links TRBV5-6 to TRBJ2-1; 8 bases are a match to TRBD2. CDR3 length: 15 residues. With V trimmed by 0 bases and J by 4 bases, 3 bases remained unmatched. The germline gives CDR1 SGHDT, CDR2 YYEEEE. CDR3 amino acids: CASSLGGGPYNEQFF. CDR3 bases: TGTGCCAGCAGCTTGGGCGGGGGGCCGTACAATGAGCAGTTCTTC. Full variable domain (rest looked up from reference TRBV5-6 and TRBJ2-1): DAGVTQSPTHLIKTRGQQVTLRCSPKSGHDTVSWYQQALGQGPQFIFQYYEEEERQRGNFPDRFSGHQFPNYSSELNVNALLLGDSALYLCASSLGGGPYNEQFFGPGTRLTVL.

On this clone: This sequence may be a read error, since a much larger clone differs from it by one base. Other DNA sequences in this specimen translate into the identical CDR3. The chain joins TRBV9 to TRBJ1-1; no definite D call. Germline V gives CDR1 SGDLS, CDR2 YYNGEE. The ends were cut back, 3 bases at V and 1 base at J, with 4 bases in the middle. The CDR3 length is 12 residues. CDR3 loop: CASSGGNTEAFF. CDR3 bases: TGTGCCAGCAGCGGAGGGAACACTGAAGCTTTCTTT.

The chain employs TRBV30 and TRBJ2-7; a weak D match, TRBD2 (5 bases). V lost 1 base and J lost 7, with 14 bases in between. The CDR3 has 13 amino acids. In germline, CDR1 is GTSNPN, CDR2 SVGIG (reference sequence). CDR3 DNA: TGTGCCTGGAGTGCACTTGTACGAGGGGAGCAGTACTTC. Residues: CAWSALVRGEQYF.